What follows is one TCR beta chain and its context. This sample is part of a study of blood T cell repertoires in COVID-19. Study at large: The samples span acute and convalescent COVID-19 from the United States, Italy and Spain. The cDNA or gDNA used as material had been derived from T cells, B-cell-depleted T cells, or PBMCs.

Original analysis: The assay estimated nucleated cells by amplifying reference gene primers. The assay was immunoSEQ multiplex PCR, and TCRdb's table has in-frame clones only and misses some. That table is the source of V, J and clone size, and D and trimming were worked out from the DNA. This table has tens of thousands of clones, roughly four fifths appearing once. V dropped 6 bases and J dropped 9; count of bases not matched to a gene: 7. Per germline, CDR1 LNHDA and CDR2 SQIVND (reference sequence). This CDR3 has 12 residues. The TCR was taken from a woman aged 55 to 70 with acute or convalescent COVID-19. Sequencing was done on a sample of peripheral blood. The rearrangement joins TRBV19 to TRBJ1-2, with 7 bases fitting TRBD1. The CDR3 here is CASSTPGQSYTF. The CDR3, as DNA: TGTGCCAGTAGCACACCGGGACAGAGCTACACCTTC. The full variable domain, rest sourced from reference TRBV19 and TRBJ1-2, is DGGITQSPKYLFRKEGQNVTLSCEQNLNHDAMYWYRQDPGQGLRLIYYSQIVNDFQKGDIAEGYSVSREKKESFPLTVTSAQKNPTAFYLCASSTPGQSYTFGSGTRLTVV.